This TCR beta chain stems from a study of response to subunit inactivated influenza vaccine. General study findings and limits: Researchers suggested that each seasonal influenza vaccination recruits few new T cells.

Deletions cut 5 bases from V and 3 bases from J, with 14 bases between. Per germline, CDR1 MDHEN and CDR2 SYDVKM. CDR3 size: 14 residues. TCRdb re-analysed the RT-PCR reads in MiXCR, keeping a single row per CDR3 protein. This sample has about 610,000 distinct CDR3 sequences, with 13% to 15% found just once. Remarks on this clonotype: Its antigen remains unidentified.

The source was PBMCs from blood, collected about 12 days after vaccination. J is TRBJ2-7 and V is TRBV28, with D possibly being TRBD1 (6 bases). The receptor was isolated from a man aged 50-59 years who received an inactivated influenza vaccine. CDR3 DNA sequence: TGTGCCAGCAGTCCTCCGGGACACTTCTACGAGCAGTACTTC. Translation: CASSPPGHFYEQYF. Filled out from reference TRBV28 and TRBJ2-7, the complete variable domain reads DVKVTQSSRYLVKRTGEKVFLECVQDMDHENMFWYRQDPGLGLRLIYFSYDVKMKEKGDIPEGYSVSREKKERFSLILESASTNQTSMYLCASSPPGHFYEQYFGPGTRLTVT.